The rows below give T cell receptor beta chains drawn from one sample of a study of cytomegalovirus exposure and HLA in healthy donors. The repertoire was sequenced with immunoSEQ multiplex PCR; TCRdb's copy has only in-frame clones and lacks some. The repertoire holds roughly 130,000 clones, with 75% to 85% as singletons. The sequenced material came from PBMCs. All receptors derive from a woman in her thirties or forties in good health and CMV-seropositive. The CDR3 runs from the conserved cysteine through the conserved F or W. A D gene is named only where the DNA matches it firmly. Clone size, where shown, is once, few, many, or a class for clones that have expanded.

.	TRBV10-3	TRBD1	TRBJ1-4	TGTGCCATCAGGAATACAGGGGGACCGAATGAAAAACTGTTTTTT	CAIRNTGGPNEKLFF
few	TRBV10-3	.	TRBJ1-4	TGTGCCATCAGTGAGGGTAGGGGCCTGGAAAAACTGTTTTTT	CAISEGRGLEKLFF
.	TRBV20-1	TRBD1	TRBJ1-2	TGCAGTGCGAGGACAGGGCATGGCTACACCTTC	CSARTGHGYTF
once	TRBV11-3	.	TRBJ1-3	TGTGCCAGCATCCCGTATCTTATGTCTGGAAACACCATATATTTT	CASIPYLMSGNTIYF
.	TRBV6-5	.	TRBJ1-1	TGTGCCAGCAGTTACTCGTTGGCCGGGGGAGCTTTCTTT	CASSYSLAGGAFF
.	TRBV2	.	TRBJ2-3	TGTGCCAGCATGGCTCGGGGGGCCGGGGCAGATACGCAGTATTTT	CASMARGAGADTQYF
.	TRBV19	TRBD1	TRBJ1-2	TGTGCCAGTAGTATAGTACAGAGGGGACAGGGAGTCTATGGCTACACCTTC	CASSIVQRGQGVYGYTF
few	TRBV7-3	.	TRBJ1-5	TGTGCCAGCAGCTCCTGTTACAGGAATAGCAATCAGCCCCAGCATTTT	CASSSCYRNSNQPQHF
.	TRBV4-3	TRBD2	TRBJ2-2	TGCGCCAGCAGCCAAGAATGGTTTAGTCTAGCGGGAGACACCGGGGAGCTGTTTTTT	CASSQEWFSLAGDTGELFF
.	TRBV29-1	TRBD2	TRBJ2-7	TGCAGCGTTGCTCCGGGACTATCCTACGAGCAGTACTTC	CSVAPGLSYEQYF
once	TRBV19	.	TRBJ1-6	TGTGCCAGTAGTCCAACAGGAGGGGATTCACCCCTCCACTTT	CASSPTGGDSPLHF
.	TRBV19	.	TRBJ1-1	TGTGCCAGTAGTATTGGCACAGTGAACACTGAAGCTTTCTTT	CASSIGTVNTEAFF
.	TRBV27	.	TRBJ1-3	TGTGCCAGCAGTTTGAGCGGGAGCTTCTCTGGAAACACCATATATTTT	CASSLSGSFSGNTIYF
.	TRBV5-1	.	TRBJ2-3	TGCGCCAGCAGCAGGCAGGGCTCGGACGTGGATACGCAGTATTTT	CASSRQGSDVDTQYF
few	TRBV5-5	TRBD1	TRBJ2-7	TGTGCCAGCAGCGTTGTCACCGGGACAGGGGCCTACGAGCAGTACTTC	CASSVVTGTGAYEQYF
.	TRBV7-8	.	TRBJ2-7	TGTGCCAGCAGCCGCCAACAGTGGTACGAGCAGTACTTC	CASSRQQWYEQYF
.	TRBV19	.	TRBJ1-5	TGTGCCAGTAAGTGGGGGCGTCAGCCCCAGCATTTT	CASKWGRQPQHF
.	TRBV6-5	TRBD1	TRBJ1-2	TGTGCCAGCAGTTCGCCGAGACAGGGACTTGGCTACACCTTC	CASSSPRQGLGYTF
.	TRBV9	TRBD2	TRBJ2-5	TGTGCCAGCAGCGTAGGAGGCGGGGAGGGAGAGACCCAGTACTTC	CASSVGGGEGETQYF
.	TRBV2	TRBD2	TRBJ2-1	TGTGCCAGCAGGACTAGCGGGTCTAGCTCCTACAATGAGCAGTTCTTC	CASRTSGSSSYNEQFF
.	TRBV6-6	TRBD1	TRBJ1-6	TGTGCCAGCAGACAGGACAGGAGCTCCTATAATTCACCCCTCCACTTT	CASRQDRSSYNSPLHF
.	TRBV5-1	.	TRBJ1-1	TGCGCCAGCAGCGGCCTGGGAGGGGCCACTGAAGCTTTCTTT	CASSGLGGATEAFF
.	TRBV28	.	TRBJ1-2	TGTGCCAGCAGTTCCCAGGTCTATGGCTACACCTTC	CASSSQVYGYTF
.	TRBV6-1	TRBD1	TRBJ1-2	TGTGCCAGCAGCCCGGGGACAGGGGCGGCTTTAGGCTACACCTTC	CASSPGTGAALGYTF
.	TRBV12-5	.	TRBJ2-1	TGTGCTAGTTCTCCGGGATCTCTCTCCTACAATGAGCAGTTCTTC	CASSPGSLSYNEQFF
.	TRBV7-3	TRBD2	TRBJ2-1	TGTGCCAGCAGCCTAGCGGGAGTGTTGAATGAGCAGTTCTTC	CASSLAGVLNEQFF
.	TRBV5-1	.	TRBJ1-1	TGCGCCAGCAGCTCCAGGGCCGAAGGCACTGAAGCTTTCTTT	CASSSRAEGTEAFF
.	TRBV27	.	TRBJ2-3	TGTGCCAGCAGCCCACAGACAGGCGGTTTCACAGATACGCAGTATTTT	CASSPQTGGFTDTQYF
.	TRBV19	.	TRBJ1-5	TGTGCCAGTAGTATCGGTCCAAATCAGCCCCAGCATTTT	CASSIGPNQPQHF
.	TRBV29-1	TRBD1	TRBJ1-1	TGCAGCGCCCTGACAGGGGCCACTGAAGCTTTCTTT	CSALTGATEAFF
medium-sized	TRBV7-9	.	TRBJ2-5	TGTGCCAGCAGCTCTCCCTCGGCTAGCTTAGAGACCCAGTACTTC	CASSSPSASLETQYF
.	TRBV5-1	.	TRBJ2-3	TGCGCCAGCAGCCAGGACTTTTACACAGATACGCAGTATTTT	CASSQDFYTDTQYF
.	TRBV7-2	TRBD1	TRBJ2-3	TGTGCCAGCAGATCGCTAGCTGCCTCAGGGGGAGATACGCAGTATTTT	CASRSLAASGGDTQYF
once	TRBV29-1	TRBD1	TRBJ1-4	TGCAGCGTCCGTTTAGGCGGGACAGGGAGTGAAAAACTGTTTTTT	CSVRLGGTGSEKLFF
.	TRBV18	.	TRBJ2-6	TGTGCCAGCTCCCCACGGCCCGCCTCTGGGGCCAACGTCCTGACTTTC	CASSPRPASGANVLTF
.	TRBV28	.	TRBJ2-5	TGTGCCAGCAGTTCGACAGCGCAGTACCAAGAGACCCAGTACTTC	CASSSTAQYQETQYF
once	TRBV4-2	TRBD2	TRBJ2-5	TGTGCCAGCAGCCAAGATGGGACTAGCGGGTCTAGGCAAGAGACCCAGTACTTC	CASSQDGTSGSRQETQYF
.	TRBV9	.	TRBJ1-4	TGTGCCAGCAGCAAAGGGCTTCAAGGGGATGAAAAACTGTTTTTT	CASSKGLQGDEKLFF
.	TRBV7-3	.	TRBJ1-1	TGTGCCAGCAGCCAGGTGCTTGACACTGAAGCTTTCTTT	CASSQVLDTEAFF
once	TRBV6-6	TRBD1	TRBJ1-3	TGTGCCAGCAGTTTTGGACAGGGAACGGGAAACACCATATATTTT	CASSFGQGTGNTIYF
.	TRBV27	TRBD1	TRBJ2-7	TGTGCCAGCAGTCCCCTCCTAGGGGGCCCTTTACCCGAGCAGTACTTC	CASSPLLGGPLPEQYF
few	TRBV7-2	TRBD2	TRBJ2-1	TGTGCCAGCAGCTTCGGAGCGGGAGAGTACAATGAGCAGTTCTTC	CASSFGAGEYNEQFF